One TCR beta chain is described in this entry. This specimen belongs to a study of blood T cell repertoires in COVID-19. Overall study context: Donors in the United States, Italy and Spain gave samples during acute or convalescent COVID-19.

Per the study methods: By means of reference gene primer amplification, nucleated cell counts were estimated. Clones were read by immunoSEQ multiplex PCR, and TCRdb kept only the in-frame ones, dropping some. D and trimming come from the DNA, and the V and J calls and clone size come from that table. Among roughly 83,000 clones, about 88% were seen once, and the ten largest hold approximately 8%. What was sequenced was peripheral blood. The sequence was collected from a man of 80 years or more with active or convalescent COVID-19.

The CDR3 here is CASTPRRNSPLHF. The CDR3 DNA reads TGTGCCAGCACTCCCAGGCGAAATTCACCCCTCCACTTT. V is TRBV18 and J is TRBJ1-6; D is undetermined. This CDR3 spans 13 amino acids. Germline V CDR1 and CDR2: KGHSH, LQKENI. V shed 8 bases and J shed 7 bases, with 12 bases lying between them.